These T cell receptor beta chains were read from a single sample in a study of blood T cell repertoires in COVID-19. Assay used: immunoSEQ multiplex PCR; TCRdb lists only in-frame clones, some missing. The sample holds approximately 250,000 clones, approximately 89% seen once. The sequenced sample was PBMCs or T cells enriched from blood (not recorded which). Receptors were obtained from a middle-aged woman with acute COVID-19. Each CDR3 is given with its conserved first and last residue.

cdr3_length j_call v_call cdr3_aa
12 TRBJ2-1 TRBV12-3/TRBV12-4 CASSSLYNEQFF
17 TRBJ2-5 TRBV11-3 CASSNRGWNSGMETQYF
16 TRBJ1-4 TRBV4-1 CASSQGVNAANEKLFF
11 TRBJ2-2 TRBV7-8 CASSLPGELFF
17 TRBJ2-2 TRBV7-6 CASSFGTGVLRAGELFF
16 TRBJ2-1 TRBV5-1 CASSLGGGNSNNEQFF
15 TRBJ1-4 TRBV10-3 CAISPNRGSNEKLFF
16 TRBJ1-6 TRBV10-2 CATQPGESSYNSPLHF
15 TRBJ2-5 TRBV5-1 CASSDQGGEAGARYF
15 TRBJ1-3 TRBV3-1/TRBV3-2 CASSRGSSSGNTIYF